Following are 16 T cell receptor beta chains from one sample sequenced in a study of cytomegalovirus exposure and HLA in healthy donors (dated by TCRdb to the late 2010s). To prepare the library, the immunoSEQ multiplex PCR assay was applied. For the multiplex PCR, a mixture combining 60 forward primers for TCR Vbeta segments and 13 reverse primers for TCR Jbeta segments was used. Imported from immuneACCESS, the table was reduced by TCRdb to in-frame sequences with V and J called. These copies leave out some clones; in studies compared against another copy, an unresolved V gene accounts for under half, and the cause of the remainder is not known. Recorded for this sample are around 97,000 clones; 60% to 70% of them occurred a single time. The ten largest account for roughly 3.5% of the sample. Material for sequencing was PBMCs. The origin of the receptors is a woman aged 50 to 65 in good health and CMV-seronegative.

The chain has TRBV7-9 and TRBJ1-1, with 8 bases that match TRBD1. Germline V gene lookup returns CDR1 SEHNR and CDR2 FQNEAQ (reference sequence). The CDR3 runs to 13 residues. The ends lost 10 bases at V and 0 bases at J; junction bases unmatched: 4. In nucleotides, the CDR3 is TGTGCCACGAACAGGGGGTTGAACACTGAAGCTTTCTTT. Translating gives CATNRGLNTEAFF.

The chain employs TRBV7-8 and TRBJ2-5; D is unclear. Germline CDR1 is SGHVS and CDR2 is FQNEAQ. V lost 5 bases, J lost 3 bases, and 10 bases lay in between. The CDR3 is made up of 13 amino acids. CDR3 DNA sequence: TGTGCCAGCAGCCCCCCCCTAGAAGAGACCCAGTACTTC. It encodes CASSPPLEETQYF.

The J gene is TRBJ1-4, the V gene TRBV6-1, with D possibly matching TRBD1 (6 bases). Trimming removed 7 bases from V and 8 bases from J, with 17 bases in between. The CDR3 runs 14 residues. CDR1 is MNHNS and CDR2 is SASEGT in the germline V gene. CDR3 bases: TGTGCCAGCACTGCTACCGGGACACAAGAAAAACTGTTTTTT. Its translation: CASTATGTQEKLFF.

The chain employs TRBV30 and TRBJ2-5; the match to TRBD1 covers 7 bases. Germline loops: CDR1 GTSNPN, CDR2 SVGIG (reference sequence). This CDR3 has 14 amino acids. Trimming at V came to 2 bases and at J to 3 bases, leaving 6 bases not matched to a gene. The CDR3 protein is CAWSRGQGEETQYF. The CDR3, as DNA: TGTGCCTGGAGTCGAGGGCAGGGGGAAGAGACCCAGTACTTC.

The rearrangement uses TRBV5-1 and TRBJ2-3, with D perhaps TRBD1 (5 bases). V gave up 4 bases and J gave up 0 bases, with 9 bases separating them. This CDR3 has 14 amino acids. The germline V gene encodes CDR1 SGHRS and CDR2 YFSETQ. Written as DNA, the CDR3 is TGCGCCAGCAGCGTGACAGAAAGCACAGATACGCAGTATTTT. It translates to CASSVTESTDTQYF.

This clone has just a few counts. This chain joins TRBV11-3 and TRBJ2-5; TRBD2 might be the D (5 bases). CDR3 size: 13 residues. Trimming removed 5 bases from V and 2 bases from J, with 9 bases in between. Per germline, CDR1 SGHNT and CDR2 YENEEA. The CDR3 nucleotides are TGTGCCAGCAGCCCTCGGACTCAAGAGACCCAGTACTTC. Protein: CASSPRTQETQYF.

The chain recombines TRBV7-9 with TRBJ1-1; D may be TRBD1 (5 bases). Trimming removed 0 bases at V and 0 bases at J, with 17 bases between. The CDR3 covers 18 residues. Germline V lookup: CDR1 SEHNR, CDR2 FQNEAQ (reference sequence). The CDR3 loop is CASSLAGGVNPMNTEAFF. The CDR3, as DNA: TGTGCCAGCAGCTTAGCGGGGGGAGTGAATCCGATGAACACTGAAGCTTTCTTT.

This clone was picked up one time. J is TRBJ1-1 and V is TRBV13; D is unclear. V was cut by 3 bases and J by 4 bases, with 6 bases left in between. Germline V gene data show CDR1 as PRHDT and CDR2 as FYEKMQ (reference sequence). This CDR3 region has 12 residues. The CDR3 region is CASSFVSTEAFF. The CDR3 coding sequence is TGTGCCAGCAGCTTCGTTAGCACTGAAGCTTTCTTT.

This sequence joins TRBV28 and TRBJ1-1, with 8 bases that match TRBD1. Germline V gene data show CDR1 as MDHEN and CDR2 as SYDVKM. V was pared by 7 bases and J by 2 bases, with 6 bases of the junction left unmatched. The CDR3 totals 14 residues. The CDR3 DNA sequence: TGTGCCAGCAAACAACAGGGGGGAAACACTGAAGCTTTCTTT. It encodes CASKQQGGNTEAFF.

The chain carries TRBV6-4 and TRBJ2-2; 7 nucleotides match TRBD1. This CDR3 comprises 14 residues. Germline CDR1 reads MRHNA; CDR2 reads SNTAGT. The junction had 3 bases not matched to a gene; V was cut back by 4 bases and J by 4 bases. As DNA, the CDR3 is TGTGCCAGCAGTGGGGACAGAGTCACCGGGGAGCTGTTTTTT. As protein: CASSGDRVTGELFF.

The sample holds one count of this clone. The rearrangement links TRBV19 to TRBJ2-7, with TRBD1 matching 10 bases. V lost 10 bases to trimming and J lost 2 bases; unmatched junction nucleotides: 2. The germline V gene encodes CDR1 LNHDA and CDR2 SQIVND (reference sequence). The CDR3 consists of 12 residues. CDR3: CATTGGPYEQYF. The CDR3 bases are TGTGCCACGACAGGGGGCCCCTACGAGCAGTACTTC.

The rearrangement joins TRBV27 to TRBJ2-1; 8 nucleotides agree with TRBD1. There are 15 residues in the CDR3. V gave up 7 bases and J gave up 6 bases; unmatched junction bases: 11. From germline, CDR1 is MNHEY and CDR2 SMNVEV (reference sequence). The CDR3 sequence: CASNRYRDRRNEQFF. The CDR3 DNA reads TGTGCCAGCAACCGGTACCGGGACAGGCGCAATGAGCAGTTCTTC.

The V gene is TRBV5-6, the J gene TRBJ1-4; 8 positions agree with TRBD1. V was clipped by 5 bases and J by 4 bases; unmatched bases: 4. The germline gives CDR1 SGHDT, CDR2 YYEEEE. There are 14 residues in the CDR3. The CDR3 bases are TGTGCCAGCAGTCAGGGGGCCTATAATGAAAAACTGTTTTTT. Translation: CASSQGAYNEKLFF.

This clone was seen once. The V call is TRBV7-2, the J call TRBJ1-1; 10 nucleotides match TRBD1. The germline V gene has CDR1 SGHTA and CDR2 FQGNSA. The junction had 2 bases not matched to a gene; V was cut back by 3 bases and J by 1 base. The CDR3 length is 15 residues. CDR3 DNA: TGTGCCAGCAGCTTGACAGGGGGCCAGAACACTGAAGCTTTCTTT. This translates into CASSLTGGQNTEAFF.

The V and J genes are TRBV7-9 and TRBJ1-1, with 7 positions matching TRBD1. The CDR3 has 15 residues. Germline V gene lookup returns CDR1 SEHNR and CDR2 FQNEAQ (reference sequence). Trimming took 2 bases from V and 1 from J; bases not matched to a gene: 4. CDR3 residues: CASSLPRTGNTEAFF. The DNA of the CDR3 is TGTGCCAGCAGCTTACCCAGGACAGGGAACACTGAAGCTTTCTTT.

The chain has TRBV19 and TRBJ2-7; TRBD2 matches 13 bases. V shed 5 bases and J 0 bases; nucleotides not matched to a gene: 10. The CDR3 is 18 amino acids. In germline, CDR1 is LNHDA, CDR2 SQIVND (reference sequence). CDR3 region: CASSSGTSGTRSSYEQYF. The CDR3 DNA reads TGTGCCAGTAGTTCCGGGACTAGCGGGACTAGGAGCTCCTACGAGCAGTACTTC.